This T cell receptor beta chain stems from a study of CD8 T cells in ankylosing spondylitis. In the case of this clonotype: Its matching antigen is unknown.

This CDR3 spans 14 amino acids. Germline V lookup: CDR1 SEHNR, CDR2 FQNEAQ (reference sequence). The J segment lost 9 bases and the V segment lost 5 bases, leaving 12 bases of the junction unmatched. TCRdb fed the 5' RACE reads into MiXCR, producing one record per CDR3 protein. The table shows just under 350,000 distinct CDR3 sequences, with approximately 14% occurring only once. Study results and limitations: Within matched ankylosing spondylitis synovial fluid, disease-linked clones were reportedly significantly enriched.

This chain uses TRBV7-9 with TRBJ1-1; 7 nucleotides align to TRBD1. Material for sequencing was blood, either unsorted or a sorted T cell fraction (not recorded which). The TCR sequence derives from a male donor with ankylosing spondylitis or in good health (not recorded which). The CDR3 DNA is TGTGCCAGCAGCCCGAGGGGGCAGGACGGGCAAGCTTTCTTT. It codes for CASSPRGQDGQAFF.